The rows below give T cell receptor beta chains drawn from one sample of a study of blood T cell repertoires in COVID-19. Libraries were prepared by immunoSEQ multiplex PCR; TCRdb keeps only in-frame clonotypes and omits some of them. This table holds about 97,000 clones, about 87% found once. Sequencing input: peripheral blood. These receptors were collected from a woman aged 25 to 39 with acute or convalescent COVID-19. The CDR3 runs from the conserved cysteine through the conserved F or W. The D gene is left open where the match is weak. Where a row states a size, it is once, few, many or the class of an expanded clone; other rows omit it.

v_gene	abundance	d_gene	j_gene	CDR3nt	CDR3aa
TRBV9	NA	TRBD2	TRBJ2-7	TGTGCCAGCAGCGTATTACCCGGGGGGACTGCCGAGCAGTACTTC	CASSVLPGGTAEQYF
TRBV5-1	NA	NA	TRBJ2-7	TGCGCCAGCAGCTTCGACAGCTACGAGCAGTACTTC	CASSFDSYEQYF
TRBV12-3/TRBV12-4	NA	TRBD2	TRBJ2-7	TGTGCCAGCAGTTGGACTAGGAGCAACGAGCAGTACTTC	CASSWTRSNEQYF
TRBV3-1/TRBV3-2	NA	NA	TRBJ1-2	TGTGCCAGCAGCCAGCAGGGGTATGGCTACACCTTC	CASSQQGYGYTF
TRBV12-3/TRBV12-4	NA	NA	TRBJ2-7	TGTGCCAGCAGTTTCCTCTTCGAGCAGTACTTC	CASSFLFEQYF
TRBV6-5	NA	NA	TRBJ2-6	TGTGCCAGCAGGGGCTGGGGGGCCAACGTCCTGACTTTC	CASRGWGANVLTF
TRBV7-9	NA	NA	TRBJ1-1	TGTGCCAGCAGCCCCCCCGGTGACACTGAAGCTTTCTTT	CASSPPGDTEAFF
TRBV3-1/TRBV3-2	NA	NA	TRBJ2-2	TGTGCCAGCAGCTACGCACAGGTCGGTCCGGTCACCGGGGAGCTGTTTTTT	CASSYAQVGPVTGELFF
TRBV13	NA	NA	TRBJ1-4	TGTGCCAGCAGCTTAAGGGGAACTAATGAAAAACTGTTTTTT	CASSLRGTNEKLFF
TRBV20-1	NA	NA	TRBJ2-7	TGCAGTGCTTACAGCCTCTACGAGCAGTACTTC	CSAYSLYEQYF
TRBV3-1/TRBV3-2	NA	TRBD2	TRBJ2-3	TGTGCCAGCAGCCAAGACGGACTAGCGGGGCCCACAGATACGCAGTATTTT	CASSQDGLAGPTDTQYF
TRBV6-6	NA	TRBD1	TRBJ1-6	TGTGCCAGCACCCGGGACAGGGGCAATAATTCACCCCTCCACTTT	CASTRDRGNNSPLHF
TRBV5-6	NA	TRBD2	TRBJ2-7	TGTGCCAGCAGCCCGACTCGCCTAGCGGGGGGGGCCTACGAGCAGTACTTC	CASSPTRLAGGAYEQYF
TRBV11-2	NA	TRBD1	TRBJ1-6	TGTGCCAGCAGCCTTTACGGGACAGGGAATTCACCCCTCCACTTT	CASSLYGTGNSPLHF
TRBV5-1	NA	TRBD1	TRBJ2-1	TGCGCCAGCAGCTTGGCCGGACAGGGGGTATACAATGAGCAGTTCTTC	CASSLAGQGVYNEQFF
TRBV7-2	few	TRBD1	TRBJ1-1	TGTGCCAGCAGCTCGGGACAGGGTAAGACTGAAGCTTTCTTT	CASSSGQGKTEAFF
TRBV5-1	NA	TRBD1	TRBJ2-1	TGCGCCAGCAGCCCCACCGGGACAGAAACCTACAATGAGCAGTTCTTC	CASSPTGTETYNEQFF
TRBV5-8	NA	TRBD1	TRBJ2-7	TGTGCCAGCAGCTTGGTGGAAGGGGGCCTGTTACCCTACGAGCAGTACTTC	CASSLVEGGLLPYEQYF
TRBV2	few	NA	TRBJ1-1	TGTGCCAGCTCTCTGAAGAACCGGGGGACTGAAGCTTTCTTT	CASSLKNRGTEAFF
TRBV5-1	NA	NA	TRBJ1-1	TGCGCCAGCAGGACGGATCCTAGGACTGAAGCTTTCTTT	CASRTDPRTEAFF
TRBV28	NA	TRBD1	TRBJ1-2	TGTGCCAGCAGTACAACAGGGGTCGGGCACCCTGGCTACACCTTC	CASSTTGVGHPGYTF
TRBV30	NA	NA	TRBJ1-1	TGTGCCTGGAGTTGGGAGGGCCCAACTTTCTTT	CAWSWEGPTFF
TRBV28	NA	NA	TRBJ1-4	TGTGCCAGCAGTTTTCGGGTGTCAACTAATGAAAAACTGTTTTTT	CASSFRVSTNEKLFF
TRBV11-2	many	TRBD1	TRBJ1-5	TGTGCCAGCAGCTTAGGGGACAGGGGGCTGGGTCAGCCCCAGCATTTT	CASSLGDRGLGQPQHF
TRBV7-8	NA	NA	TRBJ2-7	TGTGCCAGCAGCTTAAGAGGCTTCGAATACGAGCAGTACTTC	CASSLRGFEYEQYF
TRBV5-4	NA	NA	TRBJ2-3	TGTGCCAGCAGCTTGTCCGGGGGAGATACGCAGTATTTT	CASSLSGGDTQYF
TRBV6-5	NA	NA	TRBJ1-6	TGTGCCAGCAGTTACGGGAGGGTTAATTCACCCCTCCACTTT	CASSYGRVNSPLHF
TRBV19	few	TRBD1	TRBJ1-1	TGTGCCAGTAGTATAGAGGGACTTTCGGTGTCGACAGGGAGTAACACTGAAGCTTTCTTT	CASSIEGLSVSTGSNTEAFF
TRBV15	NA	TRBD1	TRBJ1-5	TGTGCCACCAGCACCCGGACAGGGAACAATCAGCCCCAGCATTTT	CATSTRTGNNQPQHF
TRBV5-1	NA	TRBD1	TRBJ2-1	TGCGCCAGCAGCCCATTCGCAGGGGGCATTGTAAATGAGCAGTTCTTC	CASSPFAGGIVNEQFF
TRBV7-6	NA	NA	TRBJ2-7	TGTGCCAGCAGCCGTCGGGACATTGAATCCTACGAGCAGTACTTC	CASSRRDIESYEQYF
TRBV5-3	NA	NA	TRBJ1-6	TGTGCCAGAAGGCAGGGACTTATGGGAGAGTCCCCGTGTAGGTCCTATAATTCACCCCTCCACTTT	CARRQGLMGESPCRSYNSPLHF
TRBV5-1	NA	NA	TRBJ2-1	TGCGCCAGCAGCCTAACTGTTGGGGCCGATGAGCAGTTCTTC	CASSLTVGADEQFF
TRBV28	once	TRBD1	TRBJ2-7	TGTGCCAGCTTCGGGCAGGGGGAAGGCGAGCAGTACTTC	CASFGQGEGEQYF
TRBV18	NA	TRBD1	TRBJ1-1	TGTGCCAGCTCACCCCGACAGGGGATACCGGCGAACACTGAAGCTTTCTTT	CASSPRQGIPANTEAFF
TRBV15	NA	TRBD2	TRBJ2-3	TGTGCCACCAGCTTAGCGGGGGGACCAGATACGCAGTATTTT	CATSLAGGPDTQYF
TRBV28	NA	NA	TRBJ1-5	TGTGCCAGCAGTTTAAGCGATCAGCCCCAGCATTTT	CASSLSDQPQHF
TRBV27	NA	NA	TRBJ1-2	TGTGCCAGCAGTTTATCCAGAGCAGGGTATGGCTACACCTTC	CASSLSRAGYGYTF
TRBV6-1	NA	NA	TRBJ1-1	TGTGCCAGCAGTGAACTCGGCCAGAGAGGCACTGAAGCTTTCTTT	CASSELGQRGTEAFF
TRBV27	NA	TRBD1	TRBJ2-1	TGTGCCAGCAGGAGGACAGGGGGCTGGGATGAGCAGTTCTTC	CASRRTGGWDEQFF
TRBV4-2	NA	TRBD2	TRBJ2-3	TGTGCCAGCAGCCAAGAGCGGGGGGGACTAGATACGCAGTATTTT	CASSQERGGLDTQYF